This TCR beta chain was identified in a study of immune evolution from preneoplasia to lung adenocarcinoma. This clone appeared once. Libraries were prepared by immunoSEQ multiplex PCR; TCRdb keeps only in-frame clonotypes and omits some of them. Of about 4,200 clones listed, around 74% are singletons. Germline trimming cut 5 bases from V and 0 bases from J; bases unmatched to any gene: 7. The CDR3 sequence is 15 residues long. The germline V gene has CDR1 SGHRS and CDR2 YFSETQ. This sequence was found in a person aged 70 to 80 with lung adenocarcinoma. The V and J genes are TRBV5-1 and TRBJ2-7; TRBD2 matches 8 bases. Sequencing was done on a sample of FFPE minimally invasive lung adenocarcinoma tissue. The CDR3 sequence is CASRSTSGSSYEQYF. In DNA form, the CDR3 reads TGCGCCAGCAGATCCACTAGCGGCAGCTCCTACGAGCAGTACTTC.